The rows below give T cell receptor beta chains drawn from one sample of a study of blood T cell repertoires in COVID-19. Data came from immunoSEQ multiplex PCR; TCRdb stores just in-frame clones and leaves some out. Of about 190,000 clones detected, around nine tenths appear once; the ten largest clones hold around 1.1%. The sample was peripheral blood. The receptors originated from a man aged 25-40 years with acute or convalescent COVID-19. Each CDR3 is given with its conserved first and last residue. D genes are given only for firm matches. Where a row states a size, it is once, few, many or the class of an expanded clone; other rows omit it.

>TRBV7-9|-|TRBJ1-6|-
TGTGCCAGCAGCTTACTTCCGCAGGGTGGACCCCTCCACTTT
CASSLLPQGGPLHF
>TRBV5-1|TRBD1|TRBJ2-7|-
TGCGCCAGCAGCAACACCGGGACAGGAACCTACGAGCAGTACTTC
CASSNTGTGTYEQYF
>TRBV4-1|-|TRBJ1-1|-
TGCGCCAGTGCGGAGAACACTGAAGCTTTCTTT
CASAENTEAFF
>TRBV20-1|-|TRBJ1-2|-
TGCAGTGCTAGTGCAGGGGTCGATGGCTACACCTTC
CSASAGVDGYTF
>TRBV5-1|-|TRBJ2-3|-
TGCGCCAGCAGCTTGGCCTCAGCGCCGATTAGCACAGATACGCAGTATTTT
CASSLASAPISTDTQYF
>TRBV6-6|-|TRBJ2-2|-
TGTGCCAGCAGCTCTACCGGGACTGGGAACACCGGGGAGCTGTTTTTT
CASSSTGTGNTGELFF
>TRBV7-6|-|TRBJ1-6|-
TGTGCCAGCAGCTTAAATGCTCAAATCCATAGTAATTCACCCCTCCACTTT
CASSLNAQIHSNSPLHF
>TRBV5-1|TRBD1|TRBJ1-2|once
TGCGCCAGCAGCTTGGAGGGACAGGGGCCCGGCTACACCTTC
CASSLEGQGPGYTF
>TRBV18|TRBD1|TRBJ1-3|-
TGTGCCAGCTCGCCAACAGGGGGTGTTGGAAACACCATATATTTT
CASSPTGGVGNTIYF
>TRBV9|TRBD2|TRBJ2-5|-
TGTGCCAGCAGCGTAAAGTTAGCGGGGGGGCCGGAGACCCAGTACTTC
CASSVKLAGGPETQYF
>TRBV7-9|TRBD1|TRBJ1-2|-
TGTGCCAGCAGCTTAGGTTCAGGGGGTAATGGCTACACCTTC
CASSLGSGGNGYTF
>TRBV19|-|TRBJ1-1|once
TGTGCCAGTAGTATCGTGGGGGCGCGTACTGAAGCTTTCTTT
CASSIVGARTEAFF
>TRBV30|TRBD1|TRBJ1-2|-
TGTGCCTGGAAAGAGAGACAGGGGGTTTTGCGTCACTTCCTTACTAACTATGGCTACACCTTC
CAWKERQGVLRHFLTNYGYTF
>TRBV15|-|TRBJ2-1|once
TGTGCCACCAGCAGGGGGGGTACTAGCCGTAATGAGCAGTTCTTC
CATSRGGTSRNEQFF